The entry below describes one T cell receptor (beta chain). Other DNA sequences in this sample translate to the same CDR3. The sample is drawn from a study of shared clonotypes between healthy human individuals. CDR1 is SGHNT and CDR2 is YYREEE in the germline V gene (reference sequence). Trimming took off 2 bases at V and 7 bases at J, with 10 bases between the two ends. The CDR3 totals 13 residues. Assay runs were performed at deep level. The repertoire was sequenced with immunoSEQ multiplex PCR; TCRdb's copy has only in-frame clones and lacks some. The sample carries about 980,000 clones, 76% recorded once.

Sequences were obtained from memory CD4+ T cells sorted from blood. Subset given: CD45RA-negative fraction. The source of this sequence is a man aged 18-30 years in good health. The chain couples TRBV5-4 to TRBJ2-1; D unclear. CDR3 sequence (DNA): TGTGCCAGCAGCTTCGGTGGCAGAAATGAGCAGTTCTTC. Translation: CASSFGGRNEQFF.